Listed below are T cell receptor beta chains from one sample, sequenced in a study of OX40 agonist ivuxolimab in advanced cancers. The assay was immunoSEQ multiplex PCR, and TCRdb's table has in-frame clones only and misses some. The data contain about 68,000 clones, 83% of them singletons. This sample comprised CD4+ or CD8+ T cells sorted from blood, obtained in a trial of the OX40 agonist ivuxolimab. These receptors all come from an adult with an advanced solid tumor such as melanoma, head and neck, liver or kidney cancer. CDR3s include the opening cysteine and the closing phenylalanine or tryptophan. A D gene is named only where the DNA matches it firmly. Where a row states a size, it is once, few, many or the class of an expanded clone; other rows omit it.

TGTGCCAGCAGTTTAACCGGGAGGTCGAACACAGATACGCAGTATTTT | CASSLTGRSNTDTQYF | TRBJ2-3 | - | TRBV6-5 | TRBD2
TGCAGCGCTACCAAGGAGTCTGGGGCCAACGTCCTGACTTTC | CSATKESGANVLTF | TRBJ2-6 | medium-sized | TRBV29-1 | -
TGTGCCAGCAGTGAAGGTGGGGGGCCCCTCACAGATACGCAGTATTTT | CASSEGGGPLTDTQYF | TRBJ2-3 | once | TRBV2 | -
TGTGCCAGCAGTTTTAGTTTGGCAACTAATGAAAAACTGTTTTTT | CASSFSLATNEKLFF | TRBJ1-4 | - | TRBV7-2 | -
TGTGCCAGCAGCTCAGCCCCGGGACAGGGATGCAATCAGCCCCAGCATTTT | CASSSAPGQGCNQPQHF | TRBJ1-5 | - | TRBV7-7 | TRBD1
TGTGCCAGCAGTTACTTAGGGGGCACCACTGAAGCTTTCTTT | CASSYLGGTTEAFF | TRBJ1-1 | - | TRBV6-5 | TRBD1
TGTGCCAGTAAGGGGGTATGGGGACGAAACACAGATACGCAGTATTTT | CASKGVWGRNTDTQYF | TRBJ2-3 | - | TRBV19 | -
TGTGCCAGCAGCTTAGAGTATAGTCTAGGGGAGCAGTTCTTC | CASSLEYSLGEQFF | TRBJ2-1 | - | TRBV7-6 | -
TGTGCCAGCTCGGAGAACACCTATGGCTACACCTTC | CASSENTYGYTF | TRBJ1-2 | once | TRBV18 | -
TGCGCCAGCAGCGCCGGGGACAATTCCTTAGCCAAAAACATTCAGTACTTC | CASSAGDNSLAKNIQYF | TRBJ2-4 | once | TRBV5-1 | -
TGTGCCAGCGGAACAGGGGGCAAGGAGGGCCGCTCTGAAGCTTTCTTT | CASGTGGKEGRSEAFF | TRBJ1-1 | once | TRBV28 | TRBD1
TGTGCCAGCAGTTCCGGTTATGGAGCCTACGAGCAGTACTTC | CASSSGYGAYEQYF | TRBJ2-7 | - | TRBV27 | -
TGCGCCAGCAGCTTGGCGGGGGCTGGCAATCAGCCCCAGCATTTT | CASSLAGAGNQPQHF | TRBJ1-5 | few | TRBV5-1 | -
TGTGCCAGCACCGGACAGGGCTTTAATGAAAAACTGTTTTTT | CASTGQGFNEKLFF | TRBJ1-4 | - | TRBV6-4 | TRBD1
TGTGCCAGCAGTTACTCTCAAGAGTGGGAGCCCCAGCATTTT | CASSYSQEWEPQHF | TRBJ1-5 | few | TRBV6-5 | -
TGTGCCAGCAGCTTTCTAATCGCAGGGATCTATGGCTACACCTTC | CASSFLIAGIYGYTF | TRBJ1-2 | - | TRBV11-2 | -
TGCGCCAGCAGCCGAATGGGGCCTGCAACTAATGAAAAACTGTTTTTT | CASSRMGPATNEKLFF | TRBJ1-4 | once | TRBV4-1 | -
TGCGCCAGCAGCCCGGGCCCAGATACGCAGTATTTT | CASSPGPDTQYF | TRBJ2-3 | - | TRBV10-1 | -
TGTGCCAGCAGGGAATATATTGGGGCAAGTCGTTTGGCTTTCTTT | CASREYIGASRLAFF | TRBJ1-1 | - | TRBV6-5 | -
TGCGCCAGCAGTGGGGACGGGGCCTACGAGCAGTACTTC | CASSGDGAYEQYF | TRBJ2-7 | - | TRBV10-1 | -
TGTGCCAGCAGCCGGCCTAGCGGGGGGGCCTACAATGAGCAGTTCTTC | CASSRPSGGAYNEQFF | TRBJ2-1 | - | TRBV5-4 | TRBD2
TGTGCCAGCAGCCGCCTCACCTACGAGCAGTACTTC | CASSRLTYEQYF | TRBJ2-7 | - | TRBV7-6 | -
TGTGCCAGCAGCTTGAGTACAGGGGATTCACCCCTCCACTTT | CASSLSTGDSPLHF | TRBJ1-6 | - | TRBV7-6 | TRBD1
TGTGCCAGCTCACCACCGCTAAGGAGTTGGGACGAGCAGTACTTC | CASSPPLRSWDEQYF | TRBJ2-7 | - | TRBV18 | -
TGTGCCTGCCAGGGGGTCAATGAGCAGTTCTTC | CACQGVNEQFF | TRBJ2-1 | - | TRBV25-1 | TRBD1
TGTGCCAGCAAACCCGCTCCGGACAGCTCCTACGAGCAGTACTTC | CASKPAPDSSYEQYF | TRBJ2-7 | - | TRBV11-1 | -
TGTGCCAGCAGCAATCAGGACACGCCGAACAATCCGTACTTC | CASSNQDTPNNPYF | TRBJ2-7 | - | TRBV5-4 | -
TGCGCCAGCAGCGCCGGGACAGCGAACACTGAAGCTTTCTTT | CASSAGTANTEAFF | TRBJ1-1 | - | TRBV5-1 | TRBD1
TGTGCCAGCACGTTGTACGCCGGTAACTATGGCTACACCTTC | CASTLYAGNYGYTF | TRBJ1-2 | few | TRBV6-4 | -
TGTGCCAGCAGCCAAGATCTCGGGGGTTATGGCTACACCTTC | CASSQDLGGYGYTF | TRBJ1-2 | once | TRBV14 | -
TGTGCCAGCAGCTTAGAGATGGGAACTTTCTTT | CASSLEMGTFF | TRBJ1-1 | - | TRBV7-6 | -
TGTGCCAGCAGTCCCGAGACAGGGGGCTACGAGCAGTACTTC | CASSPETGGYEQYF | TRBJ2-7 | - | TRBV6-1 | TRBD1
TGTGCCAGCAGTTTAGGGCCCGGGAAGTCGTTTAGGCCCCAGCATTTT | CASSLGPGKSFRPQHF | TRBJ1-5 | - | TRBV27 | -
TGCAGTGCCCGGGCCGGCTATGGCTACACCTTC | CSARAGYGYTF | TRBJ1-2 | - | TRBV20-1 | -
TGTGCCAGCAGCCCATTATCAATTAATCAGCCCCAGCATTTT | CASSPLSINQPQHF | TRBJ1-5 | - | TRBV7-9 | -
TGTGCCAGCAGCAAGGGACAGGGGAAGAATGAAAAACTGTTTTTT | CASSKGQGKNEKLFF | TRBJ1-4 | - | TRBV7-6 | TRBD1
TGTGCCAGCAGCTTGAGATCTGAAAAACTGTTTTTT | CASSLRSEKLFF | TRBJ1-4 | few | TRBV5-6 | -